This T cell receptor (beta chain) stems from a study of beta chain features in type 1 diabetes. With respect to this clone: Its antigen is still unknown.

V dropped 6 bases and J dropped 3 bases, with 14 bases sitting between them. Germline CDR1 SQVTM, CDR2 ANQGSEA. The CDR3 has 14 amino acids. Investigators reverse transcribed all isolated RNA, so they sequenced expressed TCRB transcripts. TCRdb keeps only in-frame clones here, not all; method: immunoSEQ multiplex PCR. The sample includes 350,000 to 450,000 clones, 10% to 15% of them seen just once. A single heparinised draw of 95 to 150 mL on average was taken per donor. The study, taken as a whole, reports: Researchers caution that PCR might favor shorter templates, equally among patients and controls. Moderate but significant shortening of TCRB CDR3s was recorded in all four CD4+ subsets from Type 1 diabetes patients.

V usage is TRBV29-1 and J usage is TRBJ1-4; D is uncertain. Sequencing was carried out using naive CD4+ T cells from blood. The source is a woman aged 18-29 years with type 1 diabetes. CDR3 region: CSVALEPSNEKLFF. The CDR3 coding sequence is TGCAGCGTCGCCCTTGAGCCTTCTAATGAAAAACTGTTTTTT.